The rows below give T cell receptor beta chains drawn from one sample of a study of blood T cells in healthy people across ages. TCRdb redid the calling of the 5' RACE reads with MiXCR, one entry per CDR3 protein. Of about 560,000 distinct CDR3 sequences listed, about 25% are singletons. In addition, the sample was reused for a study of T cells of mothers and their children.

Sequencing was carried out using blood. These TCRs come from a boy between 2 and 10 years old in good health. CDR3s include the opening cysteine and the closing phenylalanine or tryptophan. A D gene is named only where the DNA matches it firmly.

TRBV7-2,TRBJ2-1,TRBD2,15,CASSSLAGAYNEQFF
TRBV28,TRBJ2-5,TRBD2,16,CASSPGTSGNQETQYF
TRBV7-2,.,TRBD1,15,CASSPWTGGTYEQYF
TRBV12-3/TRBV12-4,TRBJ2-1,.,14,CASSLSGQFRWSFF
TRBV7-9,TRBJ1-1,.,14,CASSARTVGTEAFF
TRBV10-2,TRBJ1-2,.,16,CASINNTGSLNYGYTF
TRBV12-3/TRBV12-4,TRBJ2-5,.,14,CASSLNSFQETQYF
TRBV4-2,TRBJ2-7,.,16,CASSQDQAASSYELYF
TRBV25-1,TRBJ2-7,.,13,CASIGNSLYEQYF
TRBV10-3,TRBJ2-3,.,17,CAISERTRQRGTDTQYF
TRBV3-1,TRBJ2-7,.,14,CASSQEVAGLEQYF
TRBV7-2,TRBJ2-5,TRBD2,16,CASSRTSGGVMETQYF
TRBV12-3/TRBV12-4,TRBJ1-2,TRBD1,15,CASSLGQGARDGYTF
TRBV20-1,TRBJ2-5,TRBD1,15,CRANPTGSIQETQYF
TRBV7-6,TRBJ2-7,.,17,CASSLQRERGVSYEQYF
TRBV7-9,TRBJ1-5,.,13,CASSLDAEQPQHF
TRBV24-1,TRBJ2-2,.,16,CATSDPQGGGSGELFF
TRBV10-3,.,.,14,CAISGQERYNEQFF
TRBV25-1,TRBJ2-5,TRBD2,21,CASPLGGSYKREKLPEETQYF
TRBV19,TRBJ1-1,.,13,CASRRHKNTEAFF
TRBV5-5,TRBJ2-5,.,16,CASSLVGGSYQETQYF
TRBV28,TRBJ2-7,.,13,CASSRGVPYEQYF
TRBV6-1,TRBJ1-6,.,16,CASSDVKGQSNSPLHF
TRBV3-1,TRBJ2-5,.,12,CASSQGLETQYF
TRBV7-2,TRBJ2-7,.,14,CASSPGAGTFEQYF
TRBV20-1,TRBJ2-5,.,12,CSASGFVETQYF
TRBV9,TRBJ2-1,TRBD2,16,CASSVAGLDTYNEQFF
TRBV5-1,TRBJ1-6,TRBD1,15,CASSSRTGANSPLHF
TRBV6-5,TRBJ2-3,.,13,CASTRRSTDTQYF
TRBV5-1,TRBJ2-5,.,17,CASTKEGLNRVQETQYF
TRBV15,TRBJ1-2,.,17,CATSKGPPGRANYGYTF
TRBV21-1,TRBJ1-1,.,17,CASSKARTQFMNTEAFF